The rows below give T cell receptor beta chains drawn from one sample of a study of identical twins. Each CDR3 protein is one row after TCRdb ran MiXCR on the 5' RACE reads. This sample has 1,800,000 or so distinct CDR3 sequences, with about 32% found just once. Sequenced material: cord blood. These receptors were obtained from a newborn girl in good health. The CDR3 runs from the conserved cysteine through the conserved F or W. The order of the fields is V gene, clone size, D gene, J gene, CDR3 protein, CDR3 DNA. D genes are given only for firm matches. Part of the rows lack a size; the others show once, few, many or a class for expanded clones.

>TRBV20-1|-|TRBD2|TRBJ2-4
CSARAPTSLAKNIQYF
TGCAGTGCTAGAGCCCCGACTAGCTTAGCCAAAAACATTCAGTACTTC
>TRBV20-1|many|TRBD2|TRBJ2-1
CSAKLAASYNEQFF
TGCAGTGCTAAACTAGCGGCCTCCTACAATGAGCAGTTCTTC
>TRBV28|-|-|TRBJ2-7
CAGKVAGLKNEQYF
TGTGCCGGCAAGGTGGCGGGGTTAAAGAACGAGCAGTACTTC
>TRBV4-2|few|-|TRBJ2-7
CASSRLATEKTYEQYF
TGTGCCAGCAGCCGGCTAGCTACGGAAAAGACCTACGAGCAGTACTTC
>TRBV2|few|TRBD2|TRBJ2-4
CASGGLEGDGIQYF
TGTGCTTCGGGGGGACTAGAGGGGGACGGCATTCAGTACTTC
>TRBV3-1|-|-|TRBJ2-3
CASSRRSSAGDTQYF
TGTGCCAGCAGTCGGAGGTCCTCGGCGGGGGATACGCAGTATTTT
>TRBV4-1|-|-|TRBJ1-4
CASSQDTAGLYEKLFF
TGCGCCAGCAGCCAAGATACAGCGGGGCTATATGAAAAACTGTTTTTT
>TRBV30|-|-|TRBJ2-1
CAWIRYNEQFF
TGTGCCTGGATCCGCTACAATGAGCAGTTCTTC
>TRBV27|-|-|TRBJ2-3
CASSLTGWSADTQYF
TGTGCCAGCAGTCTTACAGGGTGGAGCGCAGATACGCAGTATTTT
>TRBV30|once|TRBD1|TRBJ2-3
CAWTPGQGADTQYF
TGTGCCTGGACCCCGGGACAGGGGGCAGATACGCAGTATTTT
>TRBV11-2|many|-|TRBJ2-3
CASSLGLSDTQYF
TGTGCCAGCAGCTTGGGACTCTCAGATACGCAGTATTTT
>TRBV5-1|-|TRBD2|TRBJ2-5
CASSLLSSGIQETQYF
TGCGCCAGCAGCTTGCTGTCTAGCGGGATACAAGAGACCCAGTACTTC
>TRBV11-2|-|-|TRBJ1-2
CASRSVEGKDYGYTF
TGTGCCAGCAGATCAGTGGAGGGAAAGGACTATGGCTACACCTTC
>TRBV13|-|-|TRBJ2-1
CASSLGPPGSYNEQFF
TGTGCCAGCAGCTTAGGCCCACCGGGAAGCTACAATGAGCAGTTCTTC
>TRBV27|-|-|TRBJ2-1
CASSSWGPYNEQFF
TGTGCCAGCAGCTCCTGGGGGCCCTACAATGAGCAGTTCTTC
>TRBV29-1|-|-|TRBJ1-1
CSGGRIKGAGTEAFF
TGCAGCGGGGGCCGAATAAAGGGCGCGGGAACTGAAGCTTTCTTT
>TRBV29-1|many|-|TRBJ2-7
CSVETDGADSYEQYF
TGCAGCGTTGAAACGGACGGGGCGGACTCCTACGAGCAGTACTTC
>TRBV3-1|many|TRBD2|TRBJ2-3
CASSQVLAGVSTDTQYF
TGTGCCAGCAGCCAAGTACTAGCGGGGGTAAGCACAGATACGCAGTATTTT
>TRBV5-1|few|-|TRBJ2-1
CASSLIPVDNEQFF
TGCGCCAGCAGCCTCATCCCCGTAGACAATGAGCAGTTCTTC
>TRBV5-1|-|-|TRBJ1-1
CAGSLGTLGGNTEAFF
TGCGCCGGCAGCTTGGGGACTCTAGGGGGGAACACTGAAGCTTTCTTT
>TRBV4-2|many|TRBD1|TRBJ2-7
CASSQDRGSSYEQYF
TGTGCCAGCAGCCAAGACAGGGGGAGCTCCTACGAGCAGTACTTC
>TRBV25-1|-|TRBD1|TRBJ1-1
CASSGTGPWTEAFF
TGTGCCAGCAGTGGGACAGGCCCATGGACTGAAGCTTTCTTT
>TRBV25-1|-|TRBD2|TRBJ2-3
CASSGGLAGAADTQYF
TGTGCCAGCAGTGGAGGACTAGCGGGAGCAGCAGATACGCAGTATTTT
>TRBV12-5|-|TRBD2|TRBJ2-5
CASGLAWTSGSQETQYF
TGTGCTAGTGGTTTGGCATGGACTAGCGGGAGCCAAGAGACCCAGTACTTC
>TRBV25-1|few|-|TRBJ2-2
CASMGQNTGELFF
TGTGCCAGCATGGGACAGAACACCGGGGAGCTGTTTTTT